This T cell receptor beta chain was profiled in a study of CD8+CD57+ T cells in acquired aplastic anemia. Across the whole study: An average of 3.2 ug of DNA was obtained from sorted CD4+ and CD8+ cells.

General study findings and limits: Patients and controls shared roughly 28 CD8+ CDR3 sequences, which appeared highly expressed in patients and within their immunodominant clones. The study found no significant CD8+ Simpson's diversity difference between patients and controls.

Both TCR beta VDJ combination and CDR3 sequence profiling were carried out. Genomic DNA was the template for this profiling. TCRdb recomputed calls from the reads with MiXCR, one row per CDR3 protein. The data hold approximately 270,000 distinct CDR3 sequences, with approximately 56% observed a single time. This clonotype was counted only a few times. Its cognate antigen is unknown. Looked up from germline, CDR1 is DFQATT and CDR2 is SNEGSKA (reference sequence). V was pared by 3 bases and J by 4 bases, with 6 bases of the junction left unmatched. The CDR3 spans 14 residues. The V gene is TRBV20-1, the J gene TRBJ1-1; TRBD1 agrees at 9 bases. This receptor was taken from a human donor with severe aplastic anemia or a healthy control (not recorded which). Sequences were obtained from sorted CD4+, CD8+, or CD8+CD57+ T cells (not recorded which) from PBMCs. The CDR3 nucleotides read TGCAGTGCTAGGGACAGGGGATGGGTCACTGAAGCTTTCTTT. Encoded protein: CSARDRGWVTEAFF.